What follows describes a single TCR beta chain. The data derive from a study of blood T cell repertoires in COVID-19. For the study at large: T cells, B-cell-depleted T cells, or PBMCs provided the cDNA or gDNA that served as material.

How the authors handled the data: The assay estimated nucleated cells by amplifying reference gene primers. Measured with immunoSEQ multiplex PCR; TCRdb has only the in-frame clones, and not every one. That table supplies the V and J calls and clone size; D and trimming were determined from the DNA. The sample lists a few hundred thousand clones, around four fifths occurring once. The CDR3 length is 16 residues. The germline gives CDR1 SGHRS, CDR2 YFSETQ. The germline V and J ends were trimmed by 1 base and 3 bases, with 11 bases remaining between them. The source material was peripheral blood. The origin of this receptor is a woman in her sixties or seventies who had recovered from COVID-19. The V call is TRBV5-1, the J call TRBJ2-6; no reliable D call. Here the CDR3 reads CASSLITLDGANVLTF. Written as DNA, the CDR3 is TGCGCCAGCAGCTTGATCACCTTAGATGGGGCCAACGTCCTGACTTTC.